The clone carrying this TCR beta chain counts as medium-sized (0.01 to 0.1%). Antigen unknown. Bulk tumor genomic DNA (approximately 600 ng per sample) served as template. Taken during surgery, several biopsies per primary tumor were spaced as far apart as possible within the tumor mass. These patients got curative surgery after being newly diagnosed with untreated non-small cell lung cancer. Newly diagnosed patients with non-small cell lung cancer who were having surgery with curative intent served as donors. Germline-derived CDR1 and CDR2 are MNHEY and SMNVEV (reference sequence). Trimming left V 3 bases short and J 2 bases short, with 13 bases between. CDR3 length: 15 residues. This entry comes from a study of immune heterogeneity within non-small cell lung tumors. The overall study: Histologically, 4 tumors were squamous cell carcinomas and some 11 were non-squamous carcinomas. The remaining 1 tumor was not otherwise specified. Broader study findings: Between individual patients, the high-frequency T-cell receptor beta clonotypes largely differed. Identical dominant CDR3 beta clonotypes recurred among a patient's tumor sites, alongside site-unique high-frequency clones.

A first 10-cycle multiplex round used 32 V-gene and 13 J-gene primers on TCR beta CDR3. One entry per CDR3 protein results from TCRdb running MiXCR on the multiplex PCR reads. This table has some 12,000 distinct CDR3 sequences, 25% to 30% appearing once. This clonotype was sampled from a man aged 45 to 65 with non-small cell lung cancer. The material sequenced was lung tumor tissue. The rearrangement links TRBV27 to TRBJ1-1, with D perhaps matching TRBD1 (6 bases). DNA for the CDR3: TGTGCCAGCAGTTTTCGCGCGGACAGAAACACTGAAGCTTTCTTT. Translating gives CASSFRADRNTEAFF.